These 26 T cell receptor beta chains were all obtained from the same sample, sequenced in a study of T-cell memory formation after mild COVID-19. Using its own MiXCR run on the 5' RACE reads, TCRdb lists one record per CDR3 protein. The sample has 400,000 or so distinct CDR3 sequences; roughly 20% are singletons. The sequenced sample consisted of PBMCs or a T cell subset sorted from them (not recorded which). Receptor source: an adult woman who had mild COVID-19 (a few samples of this study predate the infection). Cell type and time point are not known.

V and J are TRBV30 and TRBJ2-4, with a possible D match to TRBD2 (6 bases). The CDR3 is 14 residues long. CDR1 and CDR2 from the germline V gene are GTSNPN and SVGIG (reference sequence). Trimming left V 2 bases short and J 8 bases short, with 16 bases between. CDR3 sequence: CAWSFAGTSDIQYF. The CDR3 nucleotides are TGTGCCTGGAGTTTCGCGGGAACATCAGACATTCAGTACTTC.

The CDR3 loop reads CASSDDHISEETQYF. In DNA form, the CDR3 reads TGTGCCAGCAGTGATGACCACATCTCGGAAGAGACCCAGTACTTC. This sequence joins TRBV25-1 and TRBJ2-5; D ambiguous. The germline V and J ends were trimmed by 3 bases and 3 bases, with 14 bases remaining between them. There are 15 residues in the CDR3. Germline V gene sequence: CDR1 MGHDK, CDR2 SYGVNS.

The rearrangement uses TRBV12-3 or TRBV12-4 and TRBJ2-3, with TRBD1 matching over 11 bases. V gave up 6 bases and J gave up 3 bases; unmatched junction bases: 11. The CDR3 is 17 residues long. CDR3 bases: TGTGCCAGCAGCTACGGACAGGGGGCCCATGTTACAGATACGCAGTATTTT. Its protein is CASSYGQGAHVTDTQYF.

This clonotype was detected only a few times. The chain links TRBV2 to TRBJ2-3; D gene unclear. This CDR3 spans 12 amino acids. CDR1 is SNHLY and CDR2 is FYNNEI in the germline V gene. With 7 bases removed from V and 1 base from J, the gap between germline ends came to 6 bases. The CDR3 sequence is CASTPRTDTQYF. In DNA form, the CDR3 reads TGTGCCAGCACACCACGCACAGATACGCAGTATTTT. Using reference TRBV2 and TRBJ2-3 for the parts outside the CDR3, the full variable domain is EPEVTQTPSHQVTQMGQEVILRCVPISNHLYFYWYRQILGQKVEFLVSFYNNEISEKSEIFDDQFSVERPDGSNFTLKIRSTKLEDSAMYFCASTPRTDTQYFGPGTRLTVL.

This clonotype was recorded a few times. CDR3 bases: TGTGCCAGCAGCCAAGATCTCGGGGGCCCCTCCTACGAGCAGTACTTC. Translated: CASSQDLGGPSYEQYF. The chain joins TRBV3-1 to TRBJ2-7; D may be TRBD1 or TRBD2 (6 bases each). Trimming shortened V by 0 bases and J by 0 bases, and 12 bases separated the two germline ends. CDR1 LGHDT and CDR2 YNNKEL come from the germline V gene (reference sequence). CDR3 length: 16 residues.

The sample holds many counts of this clonotype. The chain employs TRBV29-1 and TRBJ2-5; the D is unclear. Trimming left V 4 bases short and J 5 bases short, with 5 bases between. This CDR3 spans 10 amino acids. The V gene's germline CDR1 is SQVTM and CDR2 ANQGSEA. The CDR3: CSVVGETQYF. DNA for the CDR3: TGCAGCGTTGTAGGGGAGACCCAGTACTTC.

The chain couples TRBV7-9 to TRBJ2-1, with 12 bases fitting TRBD2. Germline V lookup: CDR1 SEHNR, CDR2 FQNEAQ (reference sequence). The CDR3 loop spans 18 amino acids. V shed 9 bases, J shed 3 bases, and the junction held 15 bases outside the gene matches. This CDR3 is CARVTRGLAGPRYNEQFF. The DNA of the CDR3 is TGTGCCAGGGTTACAAGAGGACTAGCGGGACCCCGCTACAATGAGCAGTTCTTC.

This clonotype has only a few counts. The chain couples TRBV7-2 to TRBJ2-2, with 9 bases fitting TRBD2. This CDR3 contains 17 residues. Trimming at V came to 5 bases and at J to 1 base, leaving 8 bases not matched to a gene. Germline V lookup: CDR1 SGHTA, CDR2 FQGNSA. In DNA form, the CDR3 reads TGTGCCAGCAGCCTGGTGAGCGGGAGGAAGAACACCGGGGAGCTGTTTTTT. Its protein product is CASSLVSGRKNTGELFF.

This clonotype was recorded a few times. The V call is TRBV7-9, the J call TRBJ2-3, with D perhaps matching TRBD1 (5 bases). CDR3 length: 16 residues. Germline V gives CDR1 SEHNR, CDR2 FQNEAQ (reference sequence). Trimming cost V 3 bases and J 6 bases, with 19 bases left between them. CDR3: CASSFEGEVMLDTQYF. The CDR3 DNA follows: TGTGCCAGCAGCTTTGAAGGGGAAGTGATGTTGGATACGCAGTATTTT.

The sample holds a few counts of this clonotype. The rearrangement links TRBV6-1 to TRBJ2-1, with 8 bases matching TRBD2. Germline V lookup: CDR1 MNHNS, CDR2 SASEGT. This CDR3 spans 15 amino acids. V lost 4 bases to trimming and J lost 8 bases; unmatched junction nucleotides: 10. CDR3 residues: CASSVSGGPFDEQFF. In DNA form, the CDR3 reads TGTGCCAGCAGTGTGAGCGGGGGCCCCTTCGATGAGCAGTTCTTC.

The V and J genes are TRBV7-9 and TRBJ1-3; D possibly corresponds to TRBD1 (5 bases). The CDR3 covers 15 residues. Germline V gives CDR1 SEHNR, CDR2 FQNEAQ (reference sequence). Trimming pared 5 bases from V and 4 bases from J, leaving 15 bases between. CDR3 sequence: CASSTTGTHGNTIYF. The DNA of the CDR3 is TGTGCCAGCAGCACAACCGGGACTCACGGAAACACCATATATTTT.

The CDR3 spells CASSHRVAAQGNEQFF. In DNA form, the CDR3 reads TGTGCCAGCAGCCACAGGGTAGCGGCCCAGGGGAATGAGCAGTTCTTC. V is TRBV11-1 and J is TRBJ2-1; the D gene could be TRBD1 or TRBD2 (6 bases each). With 5 bases removed from V and 7 bases from J, the gap between germline ends came to 21 bases. Germline loops: CDR1 SGHAT, CDR2 FQDESV (reference sequence). The CDR3 is made up of 16 amino acids.

The V call is TRBV7-9, the J call TRBJ2-3; 8 nucleotides agree with TRBD2. Germline V gene lookup returns CDR1 SEHNR and CDR2 FQNEAQ (reference sequence). CDR3 length: 15 residues. The V segment lost 2 bases and the J segment 4 bases; nucleotides outside the gene matches: 5. The CDR3 loop is CASSLSRGGADTQYF. Written as DNA, the CDR3 is TGTGCCAGCAGCTTAAGCCGGGGGGGAGCAGATACGCAGTATTTT.

This chain joins TRBV5-5 and TRBJ1-4; TRBD1 is a possible D gene (6 bases). CDR3 length: 14 amino acids. In germline, CDR1 is SGHKS, CDR2 YYEKEE (reference sequence). V was cut by 4 bases and J by 8 bases, with 15 bases left in between. CDR3 DNA sequence: TGTGCCAGCAGCAACAGGGCGGCTGAGGAAAAACTGTTTTTT. This sequence encodes CASSNRAAEEKLFF. Full variable domain (rest looked up from reference TRBV5-5 and TRBJ1-4): DAGVTQSPTHLIKTRGQQVTLRCSPISGHKSVSWYQQVLGQGPQFIFQYYEKEERGRGNFPDRFSARQFPNYSSELNVNALLLGDSALYLCASSNRAAEEKLFFGSGTQLSVL.

This clonotype was detected only once. The chain uses TRBV18 and TRBJ1-2; weak D call: TRBD1 (5 bases). This CDR3 region has 14 residues. V lost 2 bases, J lost 8 bases, and 15 bases lay in between. CDR1 and CDR2 (germline): KGHSH, LQKENI. The CDR3 region has the DNA TGTGCCAGCTCACCAACCGGGACCTACGACGGCTACACCTTC. Its translation is CASSPTGTYDGYTF.

The V and J genes are TRBV20-1 and TRBJ2-2; TRBD2 agrees at 13 bases. CDR3 size: 16 residues. The germline V gene has CDR1 DFQATT and CDR2 SNEGSKA (reference sequence). V was clipped by 5 bases and J by 5 bases; unmatched bases: 8. The DNA for the CDR3 is TGCAGTGCTCTCGGGACTAGCGGGAAGCTAACCGGGGAGCTGTTTTTT. Translating gives CSALGTSGKLTGELFF.

The V gene is TRBV5-1, the J gene TRBJ2-5; D unresolved. The CDR3 totals 14 residues. In germline, CDR1 is SGHRS, CDR2 YFSETQ. V dropped 3 bases and J dropped 5 bases, with 14 bases sitting between them. In nucleotides, the CDR3 is TGCGCCAGCAGCTCCGTTTCCTGGCGGGAGACCCAGTACTTC. Translated, it gives CASSSVSWRETQYF.

The rearrangement uses TRBV7-9 and TRBJ1-6; D remains ambiguous. The germline gives CDR1 SEHNR, CDR2 FQNEAQ (reference sequence). There are 14 residues in the CDR3. Trimming stripped 5 bases from V and 10 bases from J, with 15 bases between. CDR3 sequence: CASSPMAGSSPLHF. The CDR3 DNA follows: TGTGCCAGCAGCCCCATGGCGGGGTCCTCACCCCTCCACTTT.

J is TRBJ2-3 and V is TRBV7-2; 7 positions agree with TRBD2. V was pared by 1 base and J by 3 bases, with 4 bases of the junction left unmatched. The CDR3 loop spans 15 amino acids. Germline assignment: CDR1 SGHTA and CDR2 FQGNSA. CDR3 coding DNA: TGTGCCAGCAGCTTAGTGGATAGCGGGACAGATACGCAGTATTTT. It yields the protein CASSLVDSGTDTQYF.

The chain employs TRBV11-3 and TRBJ2-6; a possible D gene is TRBD1 (6 bases). From germline, CDR1 is SGHNT and CDR2 YENEEA. CDR3 length: 17 residues. V was cut by 3 bases and J by 1 base, with 13 bases left in between. CDR3: CASSFGQGRSGANVLTF. The CDR3 DNA follows: TGTGCCAGCAGCTTCGGGCAGGGGAGATCTGGGGCCAACGTCCTGACTTTC.

The chain couples TRBV5-6 to TRBJ2-1, with 7 nucleotides matching TRBD2. In germline, CDR1 is SGHDT, CDR2 YYEEEE. V lost 3 bases and J lost 11; bases outside the gene matches: 5. The CDR3 loop spans 12 amino acids. The CDR3 is CASSSTGTKQFF. The DNA of the CDR3 is TGTGCCAGCAGCTCCACCGGGACTAAGCAGTTCTTC.

Only a few counts were recorded for this clonotype. This sequence joins TRBV20-1 and TRBJ1-2, with 9 positions matching TRBD1. CDR1 and CDR2 from the germline V gene are DFQATT and SNEGSKA (reference sequence). The ends lost 2 bases at V and 4 bases at J; junction bases unmatched: 8. There are 15 residues in the CDR3. CDR3 amino acids: CSARPRQGVGYGYTF. CDR3 bases: TGCAGTGCTAGACCCCGACAGGGGGTGGGCTATGGCTACACCTTC.

The chain uses TRBV29-1 and TRBJ2-3; possibly TRBD2 for D (5 bases). CDR3 length: 11 amino acids. The V and J ends lost 3 bases and 4 bases respectively, with 5 bases between them. Germline assignment: CDR1 SQVTM and CDR2 ANQGSEA. Here the CDR3 DNA reads TGCAGCGTTGAGGAGGCAGATACGCAGTATTTT. Protein sequence: CSVEEADTQYF.

In its sample, this clonotype was seen a few times. V gene TRBV6-5 combines with J gene TRBJ2-2; tentatively, D is TRBD1 or TRBD2 (6 bases each). The CDR3 totals 15 residues. Germline CDR1 MNHEY, CDR2 SVGAGI. The V and J ends lost 0 bases and 6 bases respectively, with 11 bases between them. The CDR3 DNA follows: TGTGCCAGCAGTTACTCGATGGAGGGGGCCGGGGAGCTGTTTTTT. Its translation is CASSYSMEGAGELFF.

This clonotype has just a few counts. J is TRBJ2-7 and V is TRBV4-3; the D call may be TRBD1 or TRBD2 (6 bases each). The V end was cut by 0 bases, the J end by 5 bases, with 20 bases between. Germline CDR1 reads LGHNA; CDR2 reads YSLEER. The CDR3 spans 17 residues. The CDR3, as DNA: TGCGCCAGCAGCCAAGATCCTCTTGGGGGGCGGAGGGACGAGCAGTACTTC. Translated, it gives CASSQDPLGGRRDEQYF.

The chain couples TRBV20-1 to TRBJ1-1, with D possibly being TRBD1 (6 bases). Germline CDR1 DFQATT, CDR2 SNEGSKA (reference sequence). This CDR3 spans 12 amino acids. V lost 7 bases and J lost 5, with 14 bases in between. The CDR3 DNA is TGCAGTGAACGGGGGCCTGGAACTGAAGCTTTCTTT. It is translated as CSERGPGTEAFF.